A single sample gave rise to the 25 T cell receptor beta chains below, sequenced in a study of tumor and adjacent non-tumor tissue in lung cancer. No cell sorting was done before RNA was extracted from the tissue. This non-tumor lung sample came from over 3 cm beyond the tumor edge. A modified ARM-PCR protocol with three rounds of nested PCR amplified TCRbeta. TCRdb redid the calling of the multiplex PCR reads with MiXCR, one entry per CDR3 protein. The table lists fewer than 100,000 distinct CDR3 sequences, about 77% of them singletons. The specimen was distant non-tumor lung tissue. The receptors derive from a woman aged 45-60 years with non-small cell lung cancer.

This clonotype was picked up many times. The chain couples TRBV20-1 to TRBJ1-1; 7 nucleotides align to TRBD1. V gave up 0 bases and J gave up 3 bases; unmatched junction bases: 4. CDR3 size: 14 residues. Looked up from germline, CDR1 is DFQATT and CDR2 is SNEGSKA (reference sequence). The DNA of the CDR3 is TGCAGTGCTAGAGAAGGGGGCAGGGACACTGAAGCTTTCTTT. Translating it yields CSAREGGRDTEAFF.

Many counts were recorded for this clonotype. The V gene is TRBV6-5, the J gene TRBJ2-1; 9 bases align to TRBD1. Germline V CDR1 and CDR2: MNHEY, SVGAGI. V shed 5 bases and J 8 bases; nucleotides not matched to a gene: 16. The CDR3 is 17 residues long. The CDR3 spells CASSTRTGVGGMDEQFF. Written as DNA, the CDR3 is TGTGCCAGCAGTACGCGGACAGGGGTTGGGGGTATGGATGAGCAGTTCTTC.

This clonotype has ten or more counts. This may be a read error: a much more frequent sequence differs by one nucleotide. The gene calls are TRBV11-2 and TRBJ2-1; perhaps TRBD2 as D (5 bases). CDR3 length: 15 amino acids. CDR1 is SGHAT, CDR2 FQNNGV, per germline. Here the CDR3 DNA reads TGTGCCAGCAGCCCAGGACTCAGCTCCTACAATGAGCAGCTCTTC. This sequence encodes CASSPGLSSYNEQLF.

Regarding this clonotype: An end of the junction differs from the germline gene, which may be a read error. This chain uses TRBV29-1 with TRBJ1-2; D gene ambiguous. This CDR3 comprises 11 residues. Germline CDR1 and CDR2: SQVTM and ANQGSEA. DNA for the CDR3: TGCAGGGTTGTAGCGGGATATGGCTACACCTTC. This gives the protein CRVVAGYGYTF.

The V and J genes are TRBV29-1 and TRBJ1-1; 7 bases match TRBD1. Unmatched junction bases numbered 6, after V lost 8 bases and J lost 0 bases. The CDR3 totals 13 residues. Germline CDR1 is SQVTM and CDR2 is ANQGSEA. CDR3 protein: CSSTGQLNTEAFF. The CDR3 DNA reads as TGCAGCAGTACGGGACAGTTGAACACTGAAGCTTTCTTT.

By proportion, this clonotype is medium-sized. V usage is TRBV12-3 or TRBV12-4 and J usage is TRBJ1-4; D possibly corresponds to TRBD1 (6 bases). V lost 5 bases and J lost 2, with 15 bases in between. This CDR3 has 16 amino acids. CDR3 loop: CASSGSGAVTNEKLFF. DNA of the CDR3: TGTGCCAGCAGTGGCTCGGGGGCGGTGACTAATGAAAAACTGTTTTTT.

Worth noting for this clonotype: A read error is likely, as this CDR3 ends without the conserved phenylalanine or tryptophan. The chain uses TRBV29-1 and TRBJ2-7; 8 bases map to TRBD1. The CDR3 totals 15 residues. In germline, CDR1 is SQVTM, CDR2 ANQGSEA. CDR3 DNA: TGCACCGTTGTGGGGCCTCGACAGGGGAAGGGTGAGCAGTACTTA. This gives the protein CTVVGPRQGKGEQYL.

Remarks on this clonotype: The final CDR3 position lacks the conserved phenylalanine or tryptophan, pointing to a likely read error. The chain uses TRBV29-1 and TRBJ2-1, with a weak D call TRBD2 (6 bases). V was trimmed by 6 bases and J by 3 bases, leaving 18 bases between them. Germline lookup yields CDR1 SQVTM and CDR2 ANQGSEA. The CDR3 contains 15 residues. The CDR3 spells CSVELSGSFYNEQFL. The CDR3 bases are TGCAGCGTCGAACTGTCCGGGAGCTTCTACAATGAGCAGTTCTTA.

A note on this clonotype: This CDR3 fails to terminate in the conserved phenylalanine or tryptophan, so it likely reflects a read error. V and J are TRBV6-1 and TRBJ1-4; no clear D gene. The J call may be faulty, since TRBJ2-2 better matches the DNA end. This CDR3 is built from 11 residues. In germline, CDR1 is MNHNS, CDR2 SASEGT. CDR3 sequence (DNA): TGTGCCAGCTGTGGCGGCCTGGAGCTGTTTATT. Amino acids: CASCGGLELFI.

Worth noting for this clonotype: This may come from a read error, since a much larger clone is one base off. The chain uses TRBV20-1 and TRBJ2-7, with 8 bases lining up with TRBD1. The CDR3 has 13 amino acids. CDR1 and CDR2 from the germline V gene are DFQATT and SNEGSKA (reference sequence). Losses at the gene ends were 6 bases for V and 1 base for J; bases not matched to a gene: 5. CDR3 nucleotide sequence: TGCAGTGCCACCGGGACAGGATCCTACGAGCAGTACTTC. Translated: CSATGTGSYEQYF.

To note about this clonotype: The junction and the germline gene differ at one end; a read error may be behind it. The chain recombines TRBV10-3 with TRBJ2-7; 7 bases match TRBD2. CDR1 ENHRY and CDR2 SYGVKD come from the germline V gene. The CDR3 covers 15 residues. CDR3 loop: CAFSPTSETPYEQYF. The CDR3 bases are TGTGCCTTCAGTCCAACTAGCGAAACTCCCTACGAGCAGTACTTC.

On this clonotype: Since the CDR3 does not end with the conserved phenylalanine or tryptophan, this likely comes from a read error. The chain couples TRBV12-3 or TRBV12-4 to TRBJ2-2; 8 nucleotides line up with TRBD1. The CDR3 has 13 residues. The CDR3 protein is CTSRGQGTGELFS. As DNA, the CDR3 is TGTACCAGTAGAGGACAGGGTACCGGGGAGCTGTTTTCT.

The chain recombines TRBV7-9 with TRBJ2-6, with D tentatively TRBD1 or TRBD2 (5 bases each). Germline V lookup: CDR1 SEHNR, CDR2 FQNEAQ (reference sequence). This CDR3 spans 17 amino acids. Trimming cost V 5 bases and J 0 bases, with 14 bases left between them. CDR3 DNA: TGTGCCAGCAGCCCAATAGACGGGACCTCTGGGGCCAACGTCCTGACTTTC. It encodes CASSPIDGTSGANVLTF.

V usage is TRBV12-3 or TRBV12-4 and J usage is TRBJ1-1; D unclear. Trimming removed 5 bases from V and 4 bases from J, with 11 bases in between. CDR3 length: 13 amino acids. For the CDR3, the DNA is TGTGCCAGCAGTGGGATTATGATCACTGAAGCTTTCTTT. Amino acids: CASSGIMITEAFF.

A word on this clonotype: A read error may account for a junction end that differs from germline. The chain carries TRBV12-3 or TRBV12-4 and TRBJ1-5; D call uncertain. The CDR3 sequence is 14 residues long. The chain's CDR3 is CASKTKGGDQAQRF. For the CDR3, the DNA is TGTGCTAGCAAAACAAAAGGCGGGGATCAGGCCCAGCGTTTT.

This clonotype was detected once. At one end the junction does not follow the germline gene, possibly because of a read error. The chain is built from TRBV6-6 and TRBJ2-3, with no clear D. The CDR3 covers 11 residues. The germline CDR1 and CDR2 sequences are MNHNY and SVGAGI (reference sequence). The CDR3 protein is CASSCIDTQYF. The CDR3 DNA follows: TGTGCCAGCAGTTGTATAGATACACAGTATTTT.

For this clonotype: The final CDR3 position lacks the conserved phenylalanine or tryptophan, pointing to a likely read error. DNA for the CDR3: TGTGCCAGCAGTCGAAATTACAGGGGACTCGATTCCTACGAGCAGTACTTA. Translated: CASSRNYRGLDSYEQYL. The gene calls are TRBV6-5 and TRBJ2-7; TRBD1 is a possible D gene (7 bases). CDR1 and CDR2 from the germline V gene are MNHEY and SVGAGI. V dropped 5 bases and J dropped 1 base, with 21 bases sitting between them. CDR3 length: 17 amino acids.

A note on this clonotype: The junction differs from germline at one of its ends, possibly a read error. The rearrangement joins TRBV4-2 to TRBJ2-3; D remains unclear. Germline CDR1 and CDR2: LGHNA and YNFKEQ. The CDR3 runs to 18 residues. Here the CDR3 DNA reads TGTGCCAGCAGCCATACCTCCGGCGTGGTAATCGGTAGAGATATGCAGTATTTT. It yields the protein CASSHTSGVVIGRDMQYF.

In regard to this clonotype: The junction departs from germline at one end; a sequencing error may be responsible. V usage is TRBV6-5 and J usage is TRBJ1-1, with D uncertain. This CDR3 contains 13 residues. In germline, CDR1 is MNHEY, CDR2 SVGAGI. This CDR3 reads CASSRRADTGAFF. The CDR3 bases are TGTGCCAGCAGCCGACGGGCTGACACTGGAGCTTTCTTT.

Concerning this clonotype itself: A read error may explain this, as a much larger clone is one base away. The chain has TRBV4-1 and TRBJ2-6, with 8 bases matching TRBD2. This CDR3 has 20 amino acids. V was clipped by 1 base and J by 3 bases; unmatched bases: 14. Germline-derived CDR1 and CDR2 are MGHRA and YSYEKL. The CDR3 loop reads CASSQGGAAGAQFGANVLTF. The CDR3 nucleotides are TGCGCCAGCAGCCAAGGCGGGGCAGCGGGAGCGCAGTTTGGGGCCAACGTCCTGACTTTC.

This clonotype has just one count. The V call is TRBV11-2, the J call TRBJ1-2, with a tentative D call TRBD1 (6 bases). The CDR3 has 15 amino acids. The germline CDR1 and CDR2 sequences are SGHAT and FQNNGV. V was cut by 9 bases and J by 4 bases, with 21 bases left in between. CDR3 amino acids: CASSTRHEGGYGYTF. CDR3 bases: TGTGCCAGTAGCACACGACACGAGGGGGGCTATGGCTACACCTTC. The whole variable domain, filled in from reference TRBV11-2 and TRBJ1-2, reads EAGVAQSPRYKIIEKRQSVAFWCNPISGHATLYWYQQILGQGPKLLIQFQNNGVVDDSQLPKDRFSAERLKGVDSTLKIQPAKLEDSAVYLCASSTRHEGGYGYTFGSGTRLTVV.

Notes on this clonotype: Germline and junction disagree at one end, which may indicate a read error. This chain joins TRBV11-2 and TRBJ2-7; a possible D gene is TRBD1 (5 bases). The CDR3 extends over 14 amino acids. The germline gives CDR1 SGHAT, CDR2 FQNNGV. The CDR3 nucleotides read TGTATCAGCAGCCTGACGGACATTGCCTATGAGCAGTACTTC. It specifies CISSLTDIAYEQYF.

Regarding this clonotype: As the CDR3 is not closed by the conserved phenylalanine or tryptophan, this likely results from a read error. The CDR3 coding sequence is TGCAGCGTTTTCAAACCAGGGGTAGACATACAGTACTAC. Translating gives CSVFKPGVDIQYY. The V call is TRBV29-1, the J call TRBJ2-4, with D perhaps matching TRBD1 (6 bases). The CDR3 is 13 amino acids. CDR1 and CDR2 from the germline V gene are SQVTM and ANQGSEA.

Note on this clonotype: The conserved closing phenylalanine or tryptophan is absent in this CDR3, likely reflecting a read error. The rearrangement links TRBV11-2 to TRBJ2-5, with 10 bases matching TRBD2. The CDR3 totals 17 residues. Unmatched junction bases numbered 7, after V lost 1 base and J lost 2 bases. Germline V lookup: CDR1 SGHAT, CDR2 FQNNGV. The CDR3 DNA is TGTGCCAGCAGCTTAGGGAGGCTAGCGGGAGAACAAGAGACCCAGTACCTC. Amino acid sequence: CASSLGRLAGEQETQYL.

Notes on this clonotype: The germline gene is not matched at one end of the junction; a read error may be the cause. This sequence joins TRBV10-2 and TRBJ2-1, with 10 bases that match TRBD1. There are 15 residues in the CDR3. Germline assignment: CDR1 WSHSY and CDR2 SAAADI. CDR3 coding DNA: TGCACCAGCAGCGGGACAGGGGTGAGTTGCAATGAGCAGTTCTTC. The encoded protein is CTSSGTGVSCNEQFF.